Shown below are 20 T cell receptor beta chains from a single sample sequenced in a study of cytomegalovirus exposure and HLA in healthy donors. PCR used 60 Vbeta primers and 13 Jbeta primers. Profiling relied on immunoSEQ multiplex PCR, and the TCRdb table lists in-frame clones only, not all of them. The profile shows more than 150,000 clones, over 75% of them singletons. Material: PBMCs. The receptors come from a girl under three years old in good health and CMV-seronegative.

This clone was found a few times. DNA of the CDR3: TGTGCCAGCAGCTTGGGGAGTACAGGGGGAACTGAAGCTTTCTTT. The encoded protein is CASSLGSTGGTEAFF. This chain uses TRBV7-2 with TRBJ1-1; 8 nucleotides agree with TRBD1. This CDR3 is 15 amino acids long. With V trimmed by 3 bases and J by 5 bases, 8 bases remained unmatched. The germline gives CDR1 SGHTA, CDR2 FQGNSA.

The chain combines TRBV5-1 with TRBJ2-5, with 8 bases matching TRBD1. This CDR3 is 15 amino acids long. After removal of 4 bases from V and 4 bases from J, the junction contained 9 bases not matched to a gene. In germline, CDR1 is SGHRS, CDR2 YFSETQ. The CDR3 DNA follows: TGCGCCAGCAGCGCAACCCAGGGGGCGCGAGAGACCCAGTACTTC. It codes for CASSATQGARETQYF.

V gene TRBV7-6 combines with J gene TRBJ1-5; D unresolved. The germline CDR1 and CDR2 sequences are SGHVS and FNYEAQ. Trimming took off 3 bases at V and 6 bases at J, with 24 bases between the two ends. The CDR3 length is 18 residues. As DNA, the CDR3 is TGTGCCAGCAGCTTTTGGCGACACTCGGTTTATTTTAGTCAGCCCCAGCATTTT. Protein sequence: CASSFWRHSVYFSQPQHF. The whole variable domain, remainder taken from reference TRBV7-6 and TRBJ1-5, is GAGVSQSPRYKVTKRGQDVALRCDPISGHVSLYWYRQALGQGPEFLTYFNYEAQQDKSGLPNDRFSAERPEGSISTLTIQRTEQRDSAMYRCASSFWRHSVYFSQPQHFGDGTRLSIL.

The V and J genes are TRBV5-1 and TRBJ2-3; 13 bases agree with TRBD2. Germline lookup yields CDR1 SGHRS and CDR2 YFSETQ. Losses at the gene ends were 3 bases for V and 6 bases for J; bases not matched to a gene: 13. The CDR3 consists of 18 residues. The DNA for the CDR3 is TGCGCCAGCAGCTGGGGACTAGCGGGAAGTATTTATTCGGATACGCAGTATTTT. It specifies CASSWGLAGSIYSDTQYF.

The V and J genes are TRBV28 and TRBJ1-2, with D possibly TRBD1 on 5 matching bases. The V and J ends lost 7 bases and 4 bases respectively, with 10 bases between them. The germline gives CDR1 MDHEN, CDR2 SYDVKM. The CDR3 consists of 12 residues. The CDR3 loop is CASTQGGYGYTF. Here the CDR3 DNA reads TGTGCCAGCACCCAGGGAGGCTATGGCTACACCTTC.

The J gene is TRBJ1-2, the V gene TRBV30; possible D gene TRBD1, 5 bases. Trimming shortened V by 2 bases and J by 7 bases, and 17 bases separated the two germline ends. The germline V gene has CDR1 GTSNPN and CDR2 SVGIG (reference sequence). There are 14 residues in the CDR3. The DNA for the CDR3 is TGTGCCTGGAGTTCGGTACAGGTTCTTGGTGGCTACACCTTC. Translated, it gives CAWSSVQVLGGYTF. Supplemented by reference TRBV30 and TRBJ1-2, the full variable domain reads SQTIHQWPATLVQPVGSPLSLECTVEGTSNPNLYWYRQAAGRGLQLLFYSVGIGQISSEVPQNLSASRPQDRQFILSSKKLLLSDSGFYLCAWSSVQVLGGYTFGSGTRLTVV.

The rearrangement uses TRBV10-2 and TRBJ2-3, with D possibly matching TRBD2 (6 bases). The CDR3 spans 14 residues. V was shortened by 6 bases and J by 0 bases, with 10 bases between the two germline ends. Germline V CDR1 and CDR2: WSHSY, SAAADI. The CDR3 protein is CASRGSGSTDTQYF. For the CDR3, the DNA is TGCGCCAGCAGAGGTAGCGGAAGCACAGATACGCAGTATTTT.

For the CDR3, the DNA is TGTGCCAGCCGCACAGGGCCAAACTCCTACGAGCAGTACTTC. This codes for CASRTGPNSYEQYF. The J gene is TRBJ2-7, the V gene TRBV11-2, with D maybe TRBD1 (6 bases). CDR3 length equals 14 residues. Germline V CDR1 and CDR2: SGHAT, FQNNGV. The V end was cut by 8 bases, the J end by 0 bases, with 14 bases between.

The chain couples TRBV5-4 to TRBJ1-1; tentative D call: TRBD1 (6 bases). This CDR3 comprises 19 residues. From germline, CDR1 is SGHNT and CDR2 YYREEE (reference sequence). The germline V and J ends were trimmed by 3 bases and 0 bases, with 24 bases remaining between them. CDR3 residues: CASSSKTGSSHFMNTEAFF. In DNA form, the CDR3 reads TGTGCCAGCAGCTCGAAGACAGGTTCTTCCCATTTCATGAACACTGAAGCTTTCTTT.

V usage is TRBV7-2 and J usage is TRBJ1-1; D ambiguous. The CDR3 totals 13 residues. Germline CDR1 and CDR2: SGHTA and FQGNSA. The ends were cut back, 2 bases at V and 9 bases at J, with 13 bases in the middle. The CDR3 DNA reads TGTGCCAGCAGCTTATCGACGGCTACTAAAGCTTTCTTT. Translated, it gives CASSLSTATKAFF.

V and J are TRBV5-1 and TRBJ2-7, with D perhaps matching TRBD2 (6 bases). Germline V gene lookup returns CDR1 SGHRS and CDR2 YFSETQ. V was shortened by 2 bases and J by 2 bases, with 11 bases between the two germline ends. CDR3 length: 14 residues. The CDR3 DNA sequence: TGCGCCAGCAGCTTTTCGGCGGGGACCTACGAGCAGTACTTC. This encodes CASSFSAGTYEQYF. The variable domain in full, completed from reference TRBV5-1 and TRBJ2-7, reads KAGVTQTPRYLIKTRGQQVTLSCSPISGHRSVSWYQQTPGQGLQFLFEYFSETQRNKGNFPGRFSGRQFSNSRSEMNVSTLELGDSALYLCASSFSAGTYEQYFGPGTRLTVT.

The chain recombines TRBV19 with TRBJ2-5; the D is unclear. CDR1 is LNHDA and CDR2 is SQIVND in the germline V gene (reference sequence). This CDR3 has 16 residues. V lost 3 bases, J lost 1 base, and 15 bases lay in between. As DNA, the CDR3 is TGTGCCAGTAGTATTTCTCCCGGTCTCCTCCAAGAGACCCAGTACTTC. This encodes CASSISPGLLQETQYF.

CDR3: CASSIQAGDEQFF. In DNA form, the CDR3 reads TGTGCCAGCAGTATCCAGGCGGGGGATGAGCAGTTCTTC. This chain uses TRBV7-2 with TRBJ2-1; 7 bases line up with TRBD2. The CDR3 totals 13 residues. Trimming cost V 6 bases and J 8 bases; bases outside gene matches: 7. The germline V gene encodes CDR1 SGHTA and CDR2 FQGNSA. The full variable domain, its missing parts supplied by reference TRBV7-2 and TRBJ2-1, is GAGVSQSPSNKVTEKGKDVELRCDPISGHTALYWYRQSLGQGLEFLIYFQGNSAPDKSGLPSDRFSAERTGGSVSTLTIQRTQQEDSAVYLCASSIQAGDEQFFGPGTRLTVL.

V usage is TRBV5-5 and J usage is TRBJ2-5; tentatively, D is TRBD2 (5 bases). Trimming shortened V by 2 bases and J by 2 bases, and 7 bases separated the two germline ends. This CDR3 spans 13 amino acids. Germline-derived CDR1 and CDR2 are SGHKS and YYEKEE (reference sequence). CDR3 sequence: CASSFAGQETQYF. The CDR3 DNA is TGTGCCAGCAGCTTCGCGGGTCAAGAGACCCAGTACTTC.

This chain joins TRBV7-2 and TRBJ2-7; 9 bases line up with TRBD1. From germline, CDR1 is SGHTA and CDR2 FQGNSA. V trimming: 1 base; J trimming: 4 bases; junction bases outside the gene matches: 5. This CDR3 is 15 amino acids long. The CDR3 bases are TGTGCCAGCAGCTTAGATGGGACAGGGAGATACGAGCAGTACTTC. Translating it yields CASSLDGTGRYEQYF.

The CDR3 sequence is CASSEAHSRTGDRTGELFF. As DNA, the CDR3 is TGTGCCAGCAGTGAAGCGCATTCGCGGACAGGGGATCGGACCGGGGAGCTGTTTTTT. The chain has TRBV2 and TRBJ2-2; 9 nucleotides align to TRBD1. Losses at the gene ends were 0 bases for V and 5 bases for J; bases not matched to a gene: 13. CDR1 is SNHLY and CDR2 is FYNNEI in the germline V gene. The CDR3 has 19 amino acids.

CDR3 region: CARAKGKTRETNYGYTF. The DNA for the CDR3 is TGTGCCAGAGCCAAGGGGAAAACCAGAGAAACCAACTATGGCTACACCTTC. The chain carries TRBV6-7 and TRBJ1-2; weak D call: TRBD1 (5 bases). TRBV6-7 is sorted into the ORF group, with uncertain function. The V end was cut by 9 bases, the J end by 2 bases, with 25 bases between. The CDR3 length is 17 residues.

V and J are TRBV7-9 and TRBJ1-1; TRBD1 matches at 8 bases. The CDR3 has 13 residues. Trimming cost V 5 bases and J 4 bases; bases outside gene matches: 3. The V gene's germline CDR1 is SEHNR and CDR2 FQNEAQ (reference sequence). The CDR3, as DNA: TGTGCCAGCAGCCAACAGGGGGGCACTGAAGCTTTCTTT. Its protein is CASSQQGGTEAFF.

The table lists this clone with a count of one. The rearrangement uses TRBV5-1 and TRBJ1-6, with D tentatively TRBD1 (5 bases). V lost 1 base, J lost 14 bases, and 13 bases lay in between. Germline assignment: CDR1 SGHRS and CDR2 YFSETQ. The CDR3 totals 13 residues. Written as DNA, the CDR3 is TGCGCCAGCAGCTTGTCCGGAGGGACTTCCCTCCACTTT. Translating it yields CASSLSGGTSLHF.

The chain carries TRBV19 and TRBJ2-2; TRBD1 agrees at 7 bases. CDR1 and CDR2 (germline): LNHDA, SQIVND (reference sequence). The CDR3 length is 13 residues. V gave up 10 bases and J gave up 6 bases; unmatched junction bases: 8. The CDR3 DNA is TGTGCCACCAAAGGGCAGGGGGCCGGGGAGCTGTTTTTT. It translates to CATKGQGAGELFF.